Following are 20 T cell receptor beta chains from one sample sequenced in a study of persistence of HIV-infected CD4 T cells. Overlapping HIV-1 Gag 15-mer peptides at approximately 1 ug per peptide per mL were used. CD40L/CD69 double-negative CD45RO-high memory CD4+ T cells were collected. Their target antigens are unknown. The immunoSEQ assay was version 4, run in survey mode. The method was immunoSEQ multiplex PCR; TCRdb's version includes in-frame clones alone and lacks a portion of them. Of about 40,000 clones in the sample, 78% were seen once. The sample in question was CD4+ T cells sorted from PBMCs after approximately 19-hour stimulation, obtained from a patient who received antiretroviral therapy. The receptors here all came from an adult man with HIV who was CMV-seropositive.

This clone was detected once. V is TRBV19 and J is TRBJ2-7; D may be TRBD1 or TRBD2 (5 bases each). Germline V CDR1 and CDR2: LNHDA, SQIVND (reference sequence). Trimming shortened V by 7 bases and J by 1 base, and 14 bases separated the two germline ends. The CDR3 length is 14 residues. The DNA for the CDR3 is TGTGCCAGTAAACCGGGGCAGGCGTCCTACGAGCAGTACTTC. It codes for CASKPGQASYEQYF.

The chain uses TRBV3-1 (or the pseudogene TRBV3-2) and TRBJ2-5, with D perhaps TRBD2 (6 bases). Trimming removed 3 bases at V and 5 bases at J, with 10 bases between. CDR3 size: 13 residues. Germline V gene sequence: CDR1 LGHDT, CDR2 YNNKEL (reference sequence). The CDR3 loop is CASSQRDRETQYF. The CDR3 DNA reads TGTGCCAGCAGCCAGCGGGATCGGGAGACCCAGTACTTC.

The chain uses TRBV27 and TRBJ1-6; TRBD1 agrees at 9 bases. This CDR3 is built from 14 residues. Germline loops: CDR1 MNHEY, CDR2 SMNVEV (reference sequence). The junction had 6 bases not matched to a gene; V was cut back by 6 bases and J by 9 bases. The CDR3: CASRLQGALSPLHF. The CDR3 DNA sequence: TGTGCCAGCAGGCTACAGGGGGCGCTTTCACCCCTCCACTTT.

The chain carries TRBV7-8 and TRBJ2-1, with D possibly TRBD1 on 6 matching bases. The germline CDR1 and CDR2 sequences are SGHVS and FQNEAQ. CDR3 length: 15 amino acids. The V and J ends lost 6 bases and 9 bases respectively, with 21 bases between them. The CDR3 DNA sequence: TGTGCCAGCAGTTCTAGTTTAAAGAGAGGGGGTGAGCAGTTCTTC. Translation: CASSSSLKRGGEQFF.

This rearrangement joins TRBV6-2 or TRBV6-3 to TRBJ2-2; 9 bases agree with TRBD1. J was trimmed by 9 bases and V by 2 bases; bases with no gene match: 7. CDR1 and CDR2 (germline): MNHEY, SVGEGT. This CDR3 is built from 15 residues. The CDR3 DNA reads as TGTGCCAGCAGTTACCCGGACAGGGGTGTCCGGGAGCTGTTTTTT. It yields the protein CASSYPDRGVRELFF.

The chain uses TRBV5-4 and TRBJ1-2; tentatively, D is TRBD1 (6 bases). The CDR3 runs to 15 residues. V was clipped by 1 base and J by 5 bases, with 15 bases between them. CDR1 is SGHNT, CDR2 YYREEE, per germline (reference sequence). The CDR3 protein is CASSLWGGLGYGYTF. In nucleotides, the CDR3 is TGTGCCAGCAGCTTGTGGGGGGGGCTTGGATATGGCTACACCTTC. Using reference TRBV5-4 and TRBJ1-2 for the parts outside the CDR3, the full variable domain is ETGVTQSPTHLIKTRGQQVTLRCSSQSGHNTVSWYQQALGQGPQFIFQYYREEENGRGNFPPRFSGLQFPNYSSELNVNALELDDSALYLCASSLWGGLGYGYTFGSGTRLTVV.

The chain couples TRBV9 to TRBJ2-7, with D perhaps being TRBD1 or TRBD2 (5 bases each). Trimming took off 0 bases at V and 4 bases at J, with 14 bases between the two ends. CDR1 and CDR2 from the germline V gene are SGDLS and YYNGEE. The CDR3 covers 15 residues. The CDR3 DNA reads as TGTGCCAGCAGCGTAGATGGGGGACGACTTTACGAGCAGTACTTC. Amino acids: CASSVDGGRLYEQYF.

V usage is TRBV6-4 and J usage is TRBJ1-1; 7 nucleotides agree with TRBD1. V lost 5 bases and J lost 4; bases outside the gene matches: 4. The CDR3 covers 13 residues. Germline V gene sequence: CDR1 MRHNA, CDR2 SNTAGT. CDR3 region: CASSPDRATEAFF. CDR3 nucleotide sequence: TGTGCCAGCAGTCCTGACAGGGCCACTGAAGCTTTCTTT.

Written as DNA, the CDR3 is TGTGCCAGCAGCGACAGGGATAGGGGCTACACCTTC. Its translation is CASSDRDRGYTF. The gene calls are TRBV5-6 and TRBJ1-2; the match to TRBD1 covers 7 bases. V trimming: 4 bases; J trimming: 8 bases; junction bases outside the gene matches: 5. This CDR3 is built from 12 residues. From germline, CDR1 is SGHDT and CDR2 YYEEEE. Variable domain in full (rest from reference TRBV5-6 and TRBJ1-2): DAGVTQSPTHLIKTRGQQVTLRCSPKSGHDTVSWYQQALGQGPQFIFQYYEEEERQRGNFPDRFSGHQFPNYSSELNVNALLLGDSALYLCASSDRDRGYTFGSGTRLTVV.

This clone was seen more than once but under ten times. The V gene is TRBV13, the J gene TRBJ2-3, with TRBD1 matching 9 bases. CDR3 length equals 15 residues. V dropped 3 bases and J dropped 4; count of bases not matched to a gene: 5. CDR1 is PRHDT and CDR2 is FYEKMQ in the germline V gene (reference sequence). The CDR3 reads CASSFGTGYSDTQYF. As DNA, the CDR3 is TGTGCCAGCAGCTTTGGGACAGGGTATTCAGATACGCAGTATTTT. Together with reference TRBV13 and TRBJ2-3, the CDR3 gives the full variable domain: AAGVIQSPRHLIKEKRETATLKCYPIPRHDTVYWYQQGPGQDPQFLISFYEKMQSDKGSIPDRFSAQQFSDYHSELNMSSLELGDSALYFCASSFGTGYSDTQYFGPGTRLTVL.

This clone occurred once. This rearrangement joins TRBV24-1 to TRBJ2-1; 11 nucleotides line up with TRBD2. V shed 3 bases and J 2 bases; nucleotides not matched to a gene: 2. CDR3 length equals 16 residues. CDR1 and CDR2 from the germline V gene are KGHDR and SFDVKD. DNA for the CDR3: TGTGCCACCAGTGATCGTAGCGGGGGGGCCTACAATGAGCAGTTCTTC. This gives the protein CATSDRSGGAYNEQFF.

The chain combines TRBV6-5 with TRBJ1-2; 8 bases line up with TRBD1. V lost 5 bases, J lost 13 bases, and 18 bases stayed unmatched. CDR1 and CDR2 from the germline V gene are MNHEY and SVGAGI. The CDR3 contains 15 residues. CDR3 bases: TGTGCCAGCAGTACGCCCTGGACAGGGCGCTTTGTCTCCACCTTC. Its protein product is CASSTPWTGRFVSTF.

DNA of the CDR3: TGTGCCAGCAGTCCTCAGACCGTACTAGCGCAGATCTCCTACGAGCAGTACTTC. Amino acids: CASSPQTVLAQISYEQYF. The J gene is TRBJ2-7, the V gene TRBV6-6; 7 bases line up with TRBD2. After removal of 5 bases from V and 0 bases from J, the junction contained 16 bases not matched to a gene. Germline V gene data show CDR1 as MNHNY and CDR2 as SVGAGI (reference sequence). The CDR3 has 18 residues.

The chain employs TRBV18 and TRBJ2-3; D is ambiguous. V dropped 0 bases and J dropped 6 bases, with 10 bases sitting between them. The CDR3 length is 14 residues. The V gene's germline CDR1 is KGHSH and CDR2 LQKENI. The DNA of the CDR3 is TGTGCCAGCTCACCACCACAAGGGTTTGATACGCAGTATTTT. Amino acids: CASSPPQGFDTQYF.

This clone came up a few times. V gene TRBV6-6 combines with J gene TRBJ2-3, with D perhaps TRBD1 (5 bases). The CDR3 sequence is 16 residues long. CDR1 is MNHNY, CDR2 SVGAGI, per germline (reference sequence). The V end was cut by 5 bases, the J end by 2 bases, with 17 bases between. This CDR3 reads CASSIGAPSNTDTQYF. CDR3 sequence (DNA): TGTGCCAGCAGTATAGGGGCCCCCTCAAACACAGATACGCAGTATTTT.

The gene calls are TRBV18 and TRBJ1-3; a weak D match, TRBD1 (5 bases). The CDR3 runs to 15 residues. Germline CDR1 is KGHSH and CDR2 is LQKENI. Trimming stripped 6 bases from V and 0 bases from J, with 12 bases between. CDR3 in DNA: TGTGCCAGCTCGCGACAACAGGACTCTGGAAACACCATATATTTT. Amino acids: CASSRQQDSGNTIYF. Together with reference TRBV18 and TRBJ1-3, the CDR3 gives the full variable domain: NAGVMQNPRHLVRRRGQEARLRCSPMKGHSHVYWYRQLPEEGLKFMVYLQKENIIDESGMPKERFSAEFPKEGPSILRIQQVVRGDSAAYFCASSRQQDSGNTIYFGEGSWLTVV.

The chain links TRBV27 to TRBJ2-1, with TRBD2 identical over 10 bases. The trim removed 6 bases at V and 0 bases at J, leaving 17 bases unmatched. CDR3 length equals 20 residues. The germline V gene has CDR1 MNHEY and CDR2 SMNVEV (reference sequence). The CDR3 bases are TGTGCCAGCAGCAACCTCGGACTAGCGGTCCGAACCCACTCCTACAATGAGCAGTTCTTC. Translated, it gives CASSNLGLAVRTHSYNEQFF.

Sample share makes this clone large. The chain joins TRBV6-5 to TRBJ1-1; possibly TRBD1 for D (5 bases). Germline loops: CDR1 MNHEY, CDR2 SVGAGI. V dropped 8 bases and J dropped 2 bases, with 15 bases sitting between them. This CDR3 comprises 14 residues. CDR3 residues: CASPRGAGNTEAFF. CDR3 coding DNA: TGTGCCAGCCCCAGAGGGGCTGGAAACACTGAAGCTTTCTTT.

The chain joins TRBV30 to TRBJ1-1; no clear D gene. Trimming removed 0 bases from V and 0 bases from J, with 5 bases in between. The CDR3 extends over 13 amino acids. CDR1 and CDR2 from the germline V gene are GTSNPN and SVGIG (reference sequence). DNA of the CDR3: TGTGCCTGGAGTGTGGACGTGAACACTGAAGCTTTCTTT. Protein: CAWSVDVNTEAFF.

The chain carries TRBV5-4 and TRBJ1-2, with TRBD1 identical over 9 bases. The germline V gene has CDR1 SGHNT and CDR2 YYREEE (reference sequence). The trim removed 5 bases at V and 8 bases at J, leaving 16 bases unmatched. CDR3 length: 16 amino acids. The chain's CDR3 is CASSLQTGGKRGGYTF. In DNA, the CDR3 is TGTGCCAGCAGTTTACAAACAGGGGGCAAGAGGGGCGGCTACACCTTC. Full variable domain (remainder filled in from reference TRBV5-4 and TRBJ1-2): ETGVTQSPTHLIKTRGQQVTLRCSSQSGHNTVSWYQQALGQGPQFIFQYYREEENGRGNFPPRFSGLQFPNYSSELNVNALELDDSALYLCASSLQTGGKRGGYTFGSGTRLTVV.